The 20 T cell receptor beta chains below come from one sample, sequenced in a study of blood T cells in healthy people across ages. Using a J-beta primer mix together with a sample-barcoded 5' primer, a second PCR was run for roughly 6 to 12 cycles. MiXCR was run by TCRdb on the 5' RACE reads, yielding one entry per CDR3 protein. The sample holds 890,000 or so distinct CDR3 sequences, less than 80% seen once. The sample consisted of blood. The receptors were gathered from a man younger than 40 in good health.

The rearrangement links TRBV7-2 to TRBJ2-1; a possible D gene is TRBD2 (6 bases). V was cut by 5 bases and J by 14 bases, with 22 bases left in between. CDR1 SGHTA and CDR2 FQGNSA come from the germline V gene. This CDR3 is built from 14 residues. The CDR3 is CASSRGPSEHEEFF. In DNA form, the CDR3 reads TGTGCCAGCAGCCGCGGACCTAGCGAACACGAGGAGTTCTTC.

This clonotype was found a few times. The V call is TRBV6-2 or TRBV6-3, the J call TRBJ2-1; possible D gene TRBD1, 7 bases. CDR1 is MNHEY and CDR2 is SVGEGT in the germline V gene. This CDR3 comprises 14 residues. V lost 5 bases, J lost 7 bases, and 15 bases lay in between. The CDR3 region has the DNA TGTGCCAGCAGTCAAGGACAGGAGGGGAATGAGCAGTTCTTC. This sequence encodes CASSQGQEGNEQFF.

This clonotype was detected a few times. The J gene is TRBJ2-3, the V gene TRBV29-1; weak D call: TRBD1 (6 bases). The CDR3 loop spans 14 amino acids. Germline lookup yields CDR1 SQVTM and CDR2 ANQGSEA. Trimming shortened V by 7 bases and J by 4 bases, and 18 bases separated the two germline ends. DNA of the CDR3: TGCAGCGCAAAAGGGACAACGGGCTCAGATACGCAGTATTTT. Its protein product is CSAKGTTGSDTQYF.

V is TRBV12-3 or TRBV12-4 and J is TRBJ1-6, with D hard to call. Trimming left V 2 bases short and J 7 bases short, with 9 bases between. CDR3 length: 14 amino acids. CDR3 protein: CASSLSGPNSPLHF. The DNA for the CDR3 is TGTGCCAGCAGTTTATCTGGCCCCAATTCACCCCTCCACTTT.

As DNA, the CDR3 is TGTGCCAGCAGCCAACAGGGGGCCTCTCAGCCCCAGCATTTT. Its protein is CASSQQGASQPQHF. The chain joins TRBV7-9 to TRBJ1-5, with 9 bases identical to TRBD1. From germline, CDR1 is SEHNR and CDR2 FQNEAQ (reference sequence). Unmatched junction bases numbered 5, after V lost 5 bases and J lost 6 bases. There are 14 residues in the CDR3.

This clonotype was seen a handful of times. CDR3 protein: CASIQGGTSGRYQETQYF. The CDR3 coding sequence is TGTGCCAGCATCCAAGGCGGGACTAGCGGGAGGTACCAAGAGACCCAGTACTTC. This chain joins TRBV28 and TRBJ2-5; 15 positions agree with TRBD2. From germline, CDR1 is MDHEN and CDR2 SYDVKM. J was trimmed by 0 bases and V by 7 bases; bases with no gene match: 9. The CDR3 extends over 18 amino acids.

V usage is TRBV20-1 and J usage is TRBJ2-7; 7 bases align to TRBD1. With V trimmed by 2 bases and J by 0 bases, 7 bases remained unmatched. Germline CDR1 DFQATT, CDR2 SNEGSKA (reference sequence). The CDR3 is made up of 15 amino acids. The DNA for the CDR3 is TGCAGTGCTAGATCGGGACAGACGAGCTCCTACGAGCAGTACTTC. It encodes CSARSGQTSSYEQYF.

The chain is built from TRBV5-1 and TRBJ1-6; TRBD1 aligns across 9 bases. The V gene's germline CDR1 is SGHRS and CDR2 YFSETQ. V lost 0 bases, J lost 7 bases, and 8 bases stayed unmatched. This CDR3 spans 17 amino acids. CDR3 bases: TGCGCCAGCAGCTTGGCCACGCGAGGACAGGGGAATTCACCCCTCCACTTT. This translates into CASSLATRGQGNSPLHF.

The V call is TRBV2, the J call TRBJ2-5; TRBD2 agrees at 8 bases. TRBJ2-7 explains the end of the DNA better; the J call may be wrong. CDR3 length: 15 residues. In germline, CDR1 is SNHLY, CDR2 FYNNEI. CDR3 in amino acids: CASSEPSGGPYEQYF. The CDR3 DNA is TGTGCCAGCAGTGAACCCAGCGGGGGCCCCTACGAGCAGTACTTC.

This clonotype was seen only a few times. The rearrangement joins TRBV7-2 to TRBJ1-2, with 9 bases identical to TRBD1. V was pared by 5 bases and J by 7 bases, with 2 bases of the junction left unmatched. CDR3 length equals 12 residues. CDR1 and CDR2 (germline): SGHTA, FQGNSA. CDR3: CASSPTGGGYTF. The DNA for the CDR3 is TGTGCCAGCAGCCCGACAGGGGGTGGCTACACCTTC.

This clonotype turned up a few times. The chain carries TRBV7-2 and TRBJ1-2; 10 bases line up with TRBD1. There are 15 residues in the CDR3. The V segment lost 5 bases and the J segment 7 bases; nucleotides outside the gene matches: 10. The V gene's germline CDR1 is SGHTA and CDR2 FQGNSA. The CDR3 nucleotides read TGTGCCAGCAGCCCAGACAGGGGGCGAAGAAGTGGCTACACCTTC. Its translation: CASSPDRGRRSGYTF.

The V and J genes are TRBV14 and TRBJ1-5; D remains unclear. The V end lost 4 bases, the J end lost 6 bases, and 7 bases lay between the germline ends. This CDR3 has 12 amino acids. Germline V gene lookup returns CDR1 SGHDN and CDR2 FVKESK. The CDR3 DNA sequence: TGTGCCAGCAGCCGATCGACTCAGCCCCAGCATTTT. It specifies CASSRSTQPQHF.

This rearrangement joins TRBV7-9 to TRBJ1-1, with unresolved D. Trimming stripped 4 bases from V and 5 bases from J, with 17 bases between. The length of the CDR3 is 15 residues. Germline assignment: CDR1 SEHNR and CDR2 FQNEAQ (reference sequence). The CDR3 loop reads CASSSYNERVTEAFF. In DNA form, the CDR3 reads TGTGCCAGCAGCTCGTATAACGAAAGGGTGACTGAAGCTTTCTTT.

V gene TRBV7-2 combines with J gene TRBJ1-5; TRBD1 might be the D (6 bases). The CDR3 totals 15 residues. Germline values: CDR1 SGHTA, CDR2 FQGNSA. The ends were cut back, 1 base at V and 7 bases at J, with 14 bases in the middle. Here the CDR3 DNA reads TGTGCCAGCAGCTTAGGAAGGGGGAATGAACAGCCCCAGCATTTT. This gives the protein CASSLGRGNEQPQHF.

This clonotype was picked up a small number of times. The CDR3 bases are TGTGCCACCAAGGCGTCCACAGATACGCAGTATTTT. This codes for CATKASTDTQYF. The chain recombines TRBV3-1 with TRBJ2-3; D is undetermined. The V end was cut by 10 bases, the J end by 2 bases, with 10 bases between. This CDR3 has 12 amino acids. CDR1 and CDR2 from the germline V gene are LGHDT and YNNKEL (reference sequence).

The chain employs TRBV30 and TRBJ1-6; 7 bases line up with TRBD1. The CDR3 loop spans 13 amino acids. Germline values: CDR1 GTSNPN, CDR2 SVGIG (reference sequence). The trim removed 6 bases at V and 7 bases at J, leaving 6 bases unmatched. CDR3 loop: CACTGTVNSPLHF. For the CDR3, the DNA is TGTGCCTGCACCGGGACAGTAAATTCACCCCTCCACTTT.

The gene calls are TRBV20-1 and TRBJ2-7; 8 positions agree with TRBD2. The CDR3 length is 14 residues. Germline CDR1 is DFQATT and CDR2 is SNEGSKA (reference sequence). Trimming at V came to 1 base and at J to 4 bases, leaving 6 bases not matched to a gene. The CDR3 coding sequence is TGCAGTGCTAGAGTTCGGGGGGGCGGTTACGAGCAGTACTTC. Protein sequence: CSARVRGGGYEQYF.

A note on this clonotype: Germline is not matched at one junction end, which may reflect a read error. The genes are TRBV20-1 and TRBJ2-7, with D perhaps TRBD1 or TRBD2 (5 bases each). Per the germline V gene, CDR1 is DFQATT and CDR2 is SNEGSKA (reference sequence). This CDR3 spans 13 amino acids. DNA for the CDR3: TGCGGTGCGACGCCGGGACGGTTCTACGAGCAGTACTTC. It translates to CGATPGRFYEQYF.

This chain joins TRBV5-4 and TRBJ2-5; no reliable D call. The ends were cut back, 1 base at V and 1 base at J, with 11 bases in the middle. Germline V lookup: CDR1 SGHNT, CDR2 YYREEE (reference sequence). The CDR3 spans 15 residues. In nucleotides, the CDR3 is TGTGCCAGCAGCTTGCTTGGTCTTAGCCAAGAGACCCAGTACTTC. Its translation: CASSLLGLSQETQYF.

Notes on this clonotype: One junction end disagrees with the germline gene, perhaps due to a read error. This chain connects TRBV7-2 to TRBJ2-5; D is unclear. The end of the DNA fits TRBJ2-7 better, so the J call may be wrong. Per the germline V gene, CDR1 is SGHTA and CDR2 is FQGNSA. The CDR3 sequence is 12 residues long. The CDR3 spells CASRLDSHEQYF. The CDR3 DNA sequence: TGTGCCAGCAGGTTAGATTCGCACGAGCAGTACTTC.